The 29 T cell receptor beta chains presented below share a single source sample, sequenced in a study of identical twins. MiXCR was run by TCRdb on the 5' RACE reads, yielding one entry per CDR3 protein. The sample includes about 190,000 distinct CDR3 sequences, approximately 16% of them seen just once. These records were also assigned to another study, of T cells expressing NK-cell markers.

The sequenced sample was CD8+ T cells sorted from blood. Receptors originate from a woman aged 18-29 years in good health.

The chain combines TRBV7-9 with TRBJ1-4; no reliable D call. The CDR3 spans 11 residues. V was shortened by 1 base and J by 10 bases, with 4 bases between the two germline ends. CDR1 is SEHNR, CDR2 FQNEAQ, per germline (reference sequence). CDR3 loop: CASSLEGKLFF. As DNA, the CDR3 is TGTGCCAGCAGCTTAGAGGGAAAACTGTTTTTT.

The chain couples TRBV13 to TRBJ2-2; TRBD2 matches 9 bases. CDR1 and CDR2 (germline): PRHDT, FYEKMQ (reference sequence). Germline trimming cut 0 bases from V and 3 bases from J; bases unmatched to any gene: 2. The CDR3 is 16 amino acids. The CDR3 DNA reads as TGTGCCAGCAGCTTAGGGCTAGCGGGATACACCGGGGAGCTGTTTTTT. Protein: CASSLGLAGYTGELFF. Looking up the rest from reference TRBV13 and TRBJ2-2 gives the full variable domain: AAGVIQSPRHLIKEKRETATLKCYPIPRHDTVYWYQQGPGQDPQFLISFYEKMQSDKGSIPDRFSAQQFSDYHSELNMSSLELGDSALYFCASSLGLAGYTGELFFGEGSRLTVL.

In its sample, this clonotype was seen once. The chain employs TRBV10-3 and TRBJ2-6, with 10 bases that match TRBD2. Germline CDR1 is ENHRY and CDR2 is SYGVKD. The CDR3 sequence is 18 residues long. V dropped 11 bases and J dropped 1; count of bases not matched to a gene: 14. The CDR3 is CAAGPRTSGSSGANVLTF. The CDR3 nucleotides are TGTGCCGCGGGACCCCGGACTAGCGGATCTTCTGGGGCCAACGTCCTGACTTTC.

CDR3 region: CASSEAVSLAETQYF. The CDR3 region has the DNA TGTGCCAGCAGTGAAGCGGTTAGTTTAGCAGAGACCCAGTACTTC. The J gene is TRBJ2-5, the V gene TRBV2, with D uncertain. There are 15 residues in the CDR3. V dropped 0 bases and J dropped 4 bases, with 12 bases sitting between them. CDR1 and CDR2 from the germline V gene are SNHLY and FYNNEI.

The CDR3 nucleotides read TGTGCCAGCAGAGAATCCATAGCGGGGGGCCCCGCTGGGGAGCTGTTTTTT. It translates to CASRESIAGGPAGELFF. This chain uses TRBV28 with TRBJ2-2; TRBD2 aligns across 10 bases. This CDR3 has 17 amino acids. Trimming cost V 6 bases and J 8 bases; bases outside gene matches: 15. Germline assignment: CDR1 MDHEN and CDR2 SYDVKM.

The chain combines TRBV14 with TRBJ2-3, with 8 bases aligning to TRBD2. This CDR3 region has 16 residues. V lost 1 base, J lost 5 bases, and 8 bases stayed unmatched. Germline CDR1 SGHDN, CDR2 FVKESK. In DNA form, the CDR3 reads TGTGCCAGCAGCCAAGCCACGGGAGGGCCGCAAGATACGCAGTATTTT. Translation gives CASSQATGGPQDTQYF.

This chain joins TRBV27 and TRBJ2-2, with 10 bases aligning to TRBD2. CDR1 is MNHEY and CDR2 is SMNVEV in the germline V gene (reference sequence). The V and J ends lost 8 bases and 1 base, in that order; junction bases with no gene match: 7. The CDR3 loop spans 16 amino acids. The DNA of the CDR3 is TGTGCCAGCCTTTCTAGCGGGGGACGGAACACCGGGGAGCTGTTTTTT. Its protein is CASLSSGGRNTGELFF.

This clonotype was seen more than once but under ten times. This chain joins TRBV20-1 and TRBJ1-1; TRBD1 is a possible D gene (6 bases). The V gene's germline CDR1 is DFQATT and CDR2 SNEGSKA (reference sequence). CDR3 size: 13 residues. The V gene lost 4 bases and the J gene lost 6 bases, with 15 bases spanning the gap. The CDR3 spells CSAITGLEAEAFF. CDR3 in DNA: TGCAGTGCTATAACAGGGTTGGAGGCTGAAGCTTTCTTT.

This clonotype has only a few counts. The CDR3 spells CASSWGRRGNEQYF. The DNA for the CDR3 is TGTGCCAGCAGCTGGGGGCGTCGAGGTAACGAGCAGTACTTC. This rearrangement joins TRBV5-6 to TRBJ2-7; TRBD1 is a possible D gene (6 bases). CDR3 length equals 14 residues. V was trimmed by 3 bases and J by 5 bases, leaving 15 bases between them. CDR1 is SGHDT and CDR2 is YYEEEE in the germline V gene.

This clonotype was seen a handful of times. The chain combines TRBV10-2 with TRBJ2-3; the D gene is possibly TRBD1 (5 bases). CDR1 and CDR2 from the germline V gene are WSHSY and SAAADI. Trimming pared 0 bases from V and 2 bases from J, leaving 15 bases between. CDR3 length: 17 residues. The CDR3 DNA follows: TGCGCCAGCAGTGAGTCGGTCTACCAAGGGGTCACAGATACGCAGTATTTT. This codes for CASSESVYQGVTDTQYF.

CDR3: CATSRDPTPLTSGNNEQFF. CDR3 in DNA: TGTGCCACCAGCAGAGACCCTACACCCCTGACTAGCGGGAACAATGAGCAGTTCTTC. The chain carries TRBV15 and TRBJ2-1; 11 bases line up with TRBD2. V lost 0 bases to trimming and J lost 5 bases; unmatched junction nucleotides: 12. The CDR3 runs to 19 residues. The V gene's germline CDR1 is LNHNV and CDR2 YYDKDF (reference sequence).

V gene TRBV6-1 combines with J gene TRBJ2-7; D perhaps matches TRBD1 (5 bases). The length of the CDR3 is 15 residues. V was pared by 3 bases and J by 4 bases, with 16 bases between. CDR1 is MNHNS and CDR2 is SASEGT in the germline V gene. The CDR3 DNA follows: TGTGCCAGCAGTGAGGACACCCCTTTGGGTTACGAGCAGTACTTC. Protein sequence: CASSEDTPLGYEQYF.

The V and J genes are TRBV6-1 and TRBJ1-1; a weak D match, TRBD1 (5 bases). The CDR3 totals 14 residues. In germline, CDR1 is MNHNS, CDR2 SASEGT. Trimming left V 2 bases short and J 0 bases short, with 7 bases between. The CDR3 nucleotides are TGTGCCAGCAGTGAATGGGGCCTGAACACTGAAGCTTTCTTT. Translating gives CASSEWGLNTEAFF.

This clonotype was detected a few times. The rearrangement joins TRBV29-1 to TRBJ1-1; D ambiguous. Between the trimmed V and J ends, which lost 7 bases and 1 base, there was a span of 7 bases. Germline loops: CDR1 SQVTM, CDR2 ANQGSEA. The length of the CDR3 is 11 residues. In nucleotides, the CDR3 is TGCAGCGCCCGAGGGAACACTGAAGCTTTCTTT. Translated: CSARGNTEAFF. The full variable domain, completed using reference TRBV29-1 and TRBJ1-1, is SAVISQKPSRDICQRGTSLTIQCQVDSQVTMMFWYRQQPGQSLTLIATANQGSEATYESGFVIDKFPISRPNLTFSTLTVSNMSPEDSSIYLCSARGNTEAFFGQGTRLTVV.

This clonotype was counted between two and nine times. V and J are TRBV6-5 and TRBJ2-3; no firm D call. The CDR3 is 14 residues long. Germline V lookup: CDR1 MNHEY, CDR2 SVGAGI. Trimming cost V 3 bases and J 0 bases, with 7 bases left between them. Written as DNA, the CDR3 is TGTGCCAGCAGTTATTCGTCGAGCACAGATACGCAGTATTTT. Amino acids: CASSYSSSTDTQYF.

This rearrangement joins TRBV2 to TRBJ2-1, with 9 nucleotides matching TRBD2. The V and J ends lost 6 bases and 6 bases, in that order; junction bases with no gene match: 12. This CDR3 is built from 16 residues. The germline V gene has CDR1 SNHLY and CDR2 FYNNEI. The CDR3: CASSHDAGGPINEQFF. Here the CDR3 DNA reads TGTGCCAGCAGCCACGACGCGGGGGGGCCGATCAATGAGCAGTTCTTC.

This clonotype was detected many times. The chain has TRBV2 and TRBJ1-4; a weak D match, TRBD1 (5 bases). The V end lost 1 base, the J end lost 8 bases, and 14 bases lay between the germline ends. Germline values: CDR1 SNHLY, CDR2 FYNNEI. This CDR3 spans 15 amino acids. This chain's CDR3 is CASSEGWQGYEKLFF. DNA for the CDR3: TGTGCCAGCAGTGAAGGGTGGCAGGGCTACGAAAAACTGTTTTTT.

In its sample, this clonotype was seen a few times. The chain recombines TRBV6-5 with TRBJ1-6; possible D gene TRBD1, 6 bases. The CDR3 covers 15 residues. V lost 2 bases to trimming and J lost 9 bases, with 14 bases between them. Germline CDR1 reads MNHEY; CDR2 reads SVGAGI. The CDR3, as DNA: TGTGCCAGCAGTTACGGGGGGGGCCTCATTTCACCCCTCCACTTT. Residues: CASSYGGGLISPLHF.

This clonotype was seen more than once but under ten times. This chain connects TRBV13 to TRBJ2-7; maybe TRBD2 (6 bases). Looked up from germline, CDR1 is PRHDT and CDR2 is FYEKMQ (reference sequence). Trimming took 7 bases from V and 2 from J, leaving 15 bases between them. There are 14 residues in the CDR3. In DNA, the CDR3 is TGTGCCAGCACCTCATCCGGAGGGCCCTACGAGCAGTACTTC. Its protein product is CASTSSGGPYEQYF.

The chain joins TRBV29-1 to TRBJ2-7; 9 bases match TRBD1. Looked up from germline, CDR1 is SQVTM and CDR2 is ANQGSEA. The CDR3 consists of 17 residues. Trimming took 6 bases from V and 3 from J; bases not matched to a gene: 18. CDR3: CSVIMPGQGSKGYEQYF. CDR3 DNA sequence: TGCAGCGTCATCATGCCGGGACAGGGTTCTAAGGGCTACGAGCAGTACTTC.

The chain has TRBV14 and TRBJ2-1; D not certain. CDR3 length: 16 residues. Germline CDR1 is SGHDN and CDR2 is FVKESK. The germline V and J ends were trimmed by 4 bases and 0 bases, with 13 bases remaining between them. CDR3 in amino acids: CASSPVKGYSYNEQFF. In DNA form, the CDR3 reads TGTGCCAGCAGCCCAGTGAAAGGTTACTCCTACAATGAGCAGTTCTTC.

CDR3 protein: CASRPGLRAGEQYF. The CDR3 DNA follows: TGTGCCAGTAGGCCGGGACTCCGGGCGGGTGAGCAGTACTTC. The V gene is TRBV19, the J gene TRBJ2-7; TRBD2 might be the D (6 bases). CDR3 length equals 14 residues. The ends were cut back, 6 bases at V and 7 bases at J, with 19 bases in the middle. Per germline, CDR1 LNHDA and CDR2 SQIVND (reference sequence).

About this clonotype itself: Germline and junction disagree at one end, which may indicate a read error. CDR3 nucleotides: TGTGCTAGCAGCTTAGAACAGGGCTCCCATACGCAGTATTTT. Its translation: CASSLEQGSHTQYF. This chain uses TRBV7-7 with TRBJ2-3; D may be TRBD1 (6 bases). This CDR3 region has 14 residues. The germline V gene encodes CDR1 SSHAT and CDR2 FNYEAQ (reference sequence).

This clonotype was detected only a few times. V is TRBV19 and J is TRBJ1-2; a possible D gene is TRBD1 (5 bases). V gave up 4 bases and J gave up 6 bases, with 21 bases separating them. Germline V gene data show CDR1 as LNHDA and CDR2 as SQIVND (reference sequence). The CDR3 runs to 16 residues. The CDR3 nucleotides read TGTGCCAGTAGTACCTCCGGGACCCAAGGGATCAATGGCTACACCTTC. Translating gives CASSTSGTQGINGYTF.

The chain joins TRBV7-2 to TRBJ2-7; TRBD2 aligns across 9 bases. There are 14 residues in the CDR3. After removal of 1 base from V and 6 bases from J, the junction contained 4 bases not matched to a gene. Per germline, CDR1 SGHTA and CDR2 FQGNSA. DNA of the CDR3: TGTGCCAGCAGCTTAGTTAGCGGGAGCGCCGAGCAGTACTTC. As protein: CASSLVSGSAEQYF.

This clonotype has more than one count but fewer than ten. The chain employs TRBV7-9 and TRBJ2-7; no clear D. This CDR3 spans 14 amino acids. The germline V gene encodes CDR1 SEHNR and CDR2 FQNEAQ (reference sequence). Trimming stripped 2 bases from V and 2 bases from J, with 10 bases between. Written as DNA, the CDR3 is TGTGCCAGCAGCTTATCTGAGAAGCCCTACGAGCAGTACTTC. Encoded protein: CASSLSEKPYEQYF. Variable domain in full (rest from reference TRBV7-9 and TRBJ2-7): DTGVSQNPRHKITKRGQNVTFRCDPISEHNRLYWYRQTLGQGPEFLTYFQNEAQLEKSRLLSDRFSAERPKGSFSTLEIQRTEQGDSAMYLCASSLSEKPYEQYFGPGTRLTVT.

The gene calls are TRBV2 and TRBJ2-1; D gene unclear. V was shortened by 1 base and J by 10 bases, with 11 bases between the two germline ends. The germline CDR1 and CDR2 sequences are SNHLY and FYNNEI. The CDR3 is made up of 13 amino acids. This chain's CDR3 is CASSEGLGMEQFF. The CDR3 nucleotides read TGTGCCAGCAGTGAAGGGCTTGGAATGGAGCAGTTCTTC.

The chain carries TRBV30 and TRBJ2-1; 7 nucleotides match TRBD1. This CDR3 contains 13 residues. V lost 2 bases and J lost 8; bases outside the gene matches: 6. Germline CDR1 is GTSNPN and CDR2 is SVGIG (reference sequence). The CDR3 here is CAWSRGQGDEQFF. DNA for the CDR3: TGTGCCTGGAGTAGGGGGCAGGGGGATGAGCAGTTCTTC.

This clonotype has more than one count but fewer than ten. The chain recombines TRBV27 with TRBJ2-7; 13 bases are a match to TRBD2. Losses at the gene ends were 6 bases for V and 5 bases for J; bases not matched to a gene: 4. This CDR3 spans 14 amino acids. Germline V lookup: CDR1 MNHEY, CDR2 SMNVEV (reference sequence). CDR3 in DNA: TGTGCCAGCAGCACCGGGACTAGCGGGAACGAGCAGTACTTC. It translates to CASSTGTSGNEQYF.